These 27 T cell receptor beta chains were sequenced from one sample in a study of graft-versus-host responses after intestinal transplantation. Using immunoSEQ multiplex PCR, the repertoire was profiled, and TCRdb retains in-frame clones only, with some absent. The repertoire consists of about 54,000 clones, with around 90% occurring once and the leading ten covering roughly 5.5%. Specimen: PBMCs, collected 650 to 670 days after intestinal transplant. Receptors originate from a human patient who received an intestinal transplant, so some T cells may come from the graft donor.

On this clone itself: This same CDR3 is encoded by further DNA sequences in the sample. The chain combines TRBV10-1 with TRBJ2-1, with 8 bases fitting TRBD1. This CDR3 is 13 amino acids long. Trimming removed 8 bases from V and 5 bases from J; junction bases left unmatched: 5. Germline-derived CDR1 and CDR2 are WNHNN and SYGVQD (reference sequence). CDR3 residues: CASSDREHNEQFF. In nucleotides, the CDR3 is TGCGCCAGCTCGGACAGGGAGCACAATGAGCAGTTCTTC.

The V gene is TRBV19, the J gene TRBJ2-3; 7 nucleotides line up with TRBD1. The V and J ends lost 5 bases and 0 bases, in that order; junction bases with no gene match: 5. The CDR3 extends over 15 amino acids. Germline V CDR1 and CDR2: LNHDA, SQIVND (reference sequence). The CDR3 sequence: CASSPRTGSTDTQYF. The CDR3 DNA reads as TGTGCCAGTAGTCCCCGGACAGGAAGCACAGATACGCAGTATTTT.

This chain connects TRBV5-1 to TRBJ2-1, with 10 bases matching TRBD1. Per germline, CDR1 SGHRS and CDR2 YFSETQ. The length of the CDR3 is 14 residues. The V segment lost 2 bases and the J segment 10 bases; nucleotides outside the gene matches: 6. DNA for the CDR3: TGCGCCAGCAGCTTTAGACAGGGGGCAGTAGAGCAGTTCTTC. Amino acid sequence: CASSFRQGAVEQFF.

The V call is TRBV10-3, the J call TRBJ2-2; D not certain. Trimming pared 1 base from V and 6 bases from J, leaving 3 bases between. This CDR3 has 12 residues. CDR1 is ENHRY and CDR2 is SYGVKD in the germline V gene. CDR3 DNA: TGTGCCATCAGTGAGTTGGCCGGGGAGCTGTTTTTT. It translates to CAISELAGELFF.

The chain couples TRBV12-5 to TRBJ1-2; perhaps TRBD1 as D (5 bases). This CDR3 spans 16 amino acids. Between the trimmed V and J ends, which lost 6 bases and 0 bases, there was a span of 17 bases. CDR1 and CDR2 from the germline V gene are LGHNT and FRNRAP. CDR3 sequence (DNA): TGTGCTAGTGGCTCCCTCACGGGACGAACTAACTATGGCTACACCTTC. This translates into CASGSLTGRTNYGYTF.

The chain is built from TRBV5-6 and TRBJ2-7; TRBD1 agrees at 9 bases. J lost 2 bases, V lost 5 bases, and 8 bases had no gene match. The length of the CDR3 is 15 residues. CDR1 SGHDT and CDR2 YYEEEE come from the germline V gene. CDR3 loop: CASSTGTGFPYEQYF. The CDR3, as DNA: TGTGCCAGCAGTACCGGGACAGGGTTCCCCTACGAGCAGTACTTC.

V is TRBV9 and J is TRBJ2-7, with 8 bases fitting TRBD1. This CDR3 region has 15 residues. J gave up 1 base and V 2 bases, and 5 bases lay outside the gene matches. Germline loops: CDR1 SGDLS, CDR2 YYNGEE. CDR3 sequence: CASSVGGQESYEQYF. The CDR3 DNA follows: TGTGCCAGCAGCGTGGGGGGACAGGAGTCCTACGAGCAGTACTTC.

The rearrangement uses TRBV9 and TRBJ2-3, with D hard to call. Trimming removed 0 bases at V and 3 bases at J, with 2 bases between. Germline V gives CDR1 SGDLS, CDR2 YYNGEE. The CDR3 loop spans 12 amino acids. The DNA for the CDR3 is TGTGCCAGCAGCGTAGCTACAGATACGCAGTATTTT. Its translation: CASSVATDTQYF.

This clone occurred a few times. This chain connects TRBV4-2 to TRBJ2-2; 9 bases match TRBD2. Germline loops: CDR1 LGHNA, CDR2 YNFKEQ. Trimming took 4 bases from V and 4 from J; bases not matched to a gene: 4. The CDR3 contains 15 residues. The CDR3 here is CASSPLRGGTGELFF. CDR3 nucleotide sequence: TGTGCCAGCAGCCCCTTGCGGGGGGGCACCGGGGAGCTGTTTTTT.

The V gene is TRBV27, the J gene TRBJ2-1, with D possibly TRBD2 on 7 matching bases. The CDR3 length is 15 residues. V lost 7 bases to trimming and J lost 5 bases, with 18 bases between them. In germline, CDR1 is MNHEY, CDR2 SMNVEV (reference sequence). The CDR3 DNA follows: TGTGCCAGCACCCGGGGGGCGGGAAGGAACAATGAGCAGTTCTTC. It encodes CASTRGAGRNNEQFF.

The rearrangement links TRBV7-2 to TRBJ2-1; D is possibly TRBD1 or TRBD2 (5 bases each). Germline CDR1 SGHTA, CDR2 FQGNSA. The CDR3 contains 14 residues. V was trimmed by 5 bases and J by 2 bases, leaving 10 bases between them. CDR3 sequence reads: CASSLGAAYNEQFF. The CDR3 DNA reads as TGTGCCAGCAGCCTCGGGGCAGCCTACAATGAGCAGTTCTTC.

V usage is TRBV19 and J usage is TRBJ1-2; tentative D call: TRBD1 (5 bases). The CDR3 is made up of 14 amino acids. Germline-derived CDR1 and CDR2 are LNHDA and SQIVND (reference sequence). V was cut by 9 bases and J by 2 bases, with 16 bases left in between. The CDR3 protein is CASSRFGGNYGYTF. In DNA form, the CDR3 reads TGTGCCAGCTCTAGATTCGGGGGGAACTATGGCTACACCTTC.

CDR3 sequence (DNA): TGTGCCAGCAGCTTCTTTGGCGGCGACACAGATACGCAGTATTTT. Translated, it gives CASSFFGGDTDTQYF. The chain is built from TRBV5-4 and TRBJ2-3, with D hard to call. Germline V gene lookup returns CDR1 SGHNT and CDR2 YYREEE (reference sequence). Trimming shortened V by 2 bases and J by 2 bases, and 12 bases separated the two germline ends. The CDR3 is 15 residues long.

This chain uses TRBV7-8 with TRBJ2-1; possible D gene TRBD2, 5 bases. Looked up from germline, CDR1 is SGHVS and CDR2 is FQNEAQ. The CDR3 loop spans 17 amino acids. Trimming took 5 bases from V and 0 from J, leaving 17 bases between them. The CDR3 is CASSTISQGSSYNEQFF. The DNA of the CDR3 is TGTGCCAGCAGCACAATAAGTCAAGGGAGCTCCTACAATGAGCAGTTCTTC.

This clone showed up just a few times. Written as DNA, the CDR3 is TGTGCCAGCAGCTTAGGGGGAAACCTTGGCTACACCTTC. Its protein is CASSLGGNLGYTF. J is TRBJ1-2 and V is TRBV7-8; no clear D. This CDR3 is 13 amino acids long. The germline gives CDR1 SGHVS, CDR2 FQNEAQ. V gave up 1 base and J gave up 7 bases, with 10 bases separating them. Filled out from reference TRBV7-8 and TRBJ1-2, the complete variable domain reads GAGVSQSPRYKVAKRGQDVALRCDPISGHVSLFWYQQALGQGPEFLTYFQNEAQLDKSGLPSDRFFAERPEGSVSTLKIQRTQQEDSAVYLCASSLGGNLGYTFGSGTRLTVV.

The V and J genes are TRBV30 and TRBJ1-3, with D unclear. V shed 0 bases and J shed 3 bases, with 0 bases lying between them. Germline V gene data show CDR1 as GTSNPN and CDR2 as SVGIG (reference sequence). The CDR3 extends over 11 amino acids. CDR3 nucleotides: TGTGCCTGGAGTGTTGGAAACACCATATATTTT. Protein product: CAWSVGNTIYF.

The chain is built from TRBV7-9 and TRBJ1-2; a possible D gene is TRBD1 (5 bases). CDR3 length: 14 residues. Trimming cost V 5 bases and J 3 bases, with 13 bases left between them. CDR1 and CDR2 (germline): SEHNR, FQNEAQ (reference sequence). The CDR3 is CASSPRTIDYGYTF. DNA for the CDR3: TGTGCCAGCAGCCCCCGGACAATCGACTATGGCTACACCTTC.

The chain combines TRBV7-8 with TRBJ2-7; D may correspond to TRBD1 or TRBD2 (5 bases each). CDR1 is SGHVS, CDR2 FQNEAQ, per germline. Trimming cost V 5 bases and J 3 bases, with 14 bases left between them. The CDR3 extends over 14 amino acids. The CDR3 DNA reads as TGTGCCAGCAGCGGGGGTCTAAAGGTCTACGAGCAGTACTTC. Translated, it gives CASSGGLKVYEQYF.

CDR3 DNA: TGTGCCAGCAGTTCAGGGGTAGGACAGCCCCAGCATTTT. Translation gives CASSSGVGQPQHF. V gene TRBV2 combines with J gene TRBJ1-5; perhaps TRBD1 as D (6 bases). CDR3 length: 13 amino acids. Germline CDR1 reads SNHLY; CDR2 reads FYNNEI. V lost 5 bases and J lost 7, with 12 bases in between. Full variable domain (outside the CDR3, taken from reference TRBV2 and TRBJ1-5): EPEVTQTPSHQVTQMGQEVILRCVPISNHLYFYWYRQILGQKVEFLVSFYNNEISEKSEIFDDQFSVERPDGSNFTLKIRSTKLEDSAMYFCASSSGVGQPQHFGDGTRLSIL.

A remark on this clone: Compared with germline, one end of the junction differs, possibly owing to a read error. The CDR3: CASSSLRTALYF. CDR3 coding DNA: TGTGCCAGCAGTTCCCTCAGGACAGCCCTGTACTTT. V is TRBV6-5 and J is TRBJ1-1; maybe TRBD1 (6 bases). CDR3 length: 12 residues. Looked up from germline, CDR1 is MNHEY and CDR2 is SVGAGI.

This clone was counted only a few times. The J gene is TRBJ2-3, the V gene TRBV19; the D gene could be TRBD1 or TRBD2 (7 bases each). This CDR3 spans 14 amino acids. Germline V gene data show CDR1 as LNHDA and CDR2 as SQIVND (reference sequence). V was clipped by 9 bases and J by 3 bases, with 16 bases between them. CDR3 in DNA: TGTGCCAGCAACAGGGGCGGGGGTACAGATACGCAGTATTTT. It translates to CASNRGGGTDTQYF.

The chain uses TRBV6-1 and TRBJ2-3; D gene unclear. CDR1 and CDR2 (germline): MNHNS, SASEGT. The CDR3 totals 14 residues. V was trimmed by 2 bases and J by 2 bases, leaving 8 bases between them. The CDR3: CASSERLATDTQYF. DNA for the CDR3: TGTGCCAGCAGTGAAAGGTTGGCCACAGATACGCAGTATTTT.

The chain recombines TRBV5-1 with TRBJ2-7; D uncertain. V lost 0 bases and J 0 bases, leaving 7 bases between the germline ends. The germline V gene encodes CDR1 SGHRS and CDR2 YFSETQ. This CDR3 contains 14 residues. In nucleotides, the CDR3 is TGCGCCAGCAGCTTGGTCGCCAGCTCCTACGAGCAGTACTTC. This gives the protein CASSLVASSYEQYF.

The J gene is TRBJ2-1, the V gene TRBV10-1, with 15 nucleotides matching TRBD2. The CDR3 covers 18 residues. V trimming: 3 bases; J trimming: 5 bases; junction bases outside the gene matches: 8. The germline V gene encodes CDR1 WNHNN and CDR2 SYGVQD (reference sequence). CDR3 sequence: CASSESRTSGGVDNEQFF. The CDR3 DNA is TGCGCCAGCAGTGAAAGTCGGACTAGCGGGGGGGTAGACAATGAGCAGTTCTTC.

The chain links TRBV18 to TRBJ2-2, with D tentatively TRBD1 (6 bases). Germline CDR1 reads KGHSH; CDR2 reads LQKENI. The CDR3 length is 16 residues. The V gene lost 0 bases and the J gene lost 7 bases, with 15 bases spanning the gap. The chain's CDR3 is CASSPPYGQGNGELFF. The CDR3, as DNA: TGTGCCAGCTCACCACCTTATGGCCAGGGGAACGGGGAGCTGTTTTTT. The variable domain in full, with the rest retrieved from reference TRBV18 and TRBJ2-2, is NAGVMQNPRHLVRRRGQEARLRCSPMKGHSHVYWYRQLPEEGLKFMVYLQKENIIDESGMPKERFSAEFPKEGPSILRIQQVVRGDSAAYFCASSPPYGQGNGELFFGEGSRLTVL.

J is TRBJ1-6 and V is TRBV19, with a weak D call TRBD1 (5 bases). V lost 6 bases, J lost 0 bases, and 12 bases lay in between. CDR1 and CDR2 (germline): LNHDA, SQIVND (reference sequence). The CDR3 has 16 amino acids. The CDR3 sequence is CASRIHRSSYNSPLHF. The CDR3 DNA reads TGTGCCAGTAGAATCCACAGGAGCTCCTATAATTCACCCCTCCACTTT.

This sequence joins TRBV19 and TRBJ1-2, with 7 bases identical to TRBD1. Germline CDR1 is LNHDA and CDR2 is SQIVND (reference sequence). Trimming removed 7 bases from V and 3 bases from J; junction bases left unmatched: 11. This CDR3 is built from 15 residues. CDR3 nucleotide sequence: TGTGCCAGTATCGACCGGGACAGTTTTCACTATGGCTACACCTTC. Its protein is CASIDRDSFHYGYTF.